This T cell receptor beta chain was identified in a study of blood T cell repertoires in COVID-19. Overall study: Sites in the United States, Italy and Spain provided acute and convalescent COVID-19 samples.

Per germline, CDR1 LNHDA and CDR2 SQIVND (reference sequence). Trimming took 5 bases from V and 3 from J, leaving 11 bases between them. The CDR3 consists of 13 residues. Seattle enrolled patients during active infection and tracked them longitudinally. As handled by the study authors: Amplification from reference gene primers served as the basis for estimated nucleated cell counts. The assay was immunoSEQ multiplex PCR, and TCRdb's table has in-frame clones only and misses some. V, J and clone size reflect that table, while D and trimming were determined from the DNA. The sample lists 310,000 or so clones; around nine tenths were seen once.

Material for sequencing was peripheral blood. The receptor was derived from a woman in her twenties or thirties with COVID-19, enrolled during active disease. The chain joins TRBV19 to TRBJ2-7; no definite D call. The CDR3 loop is CASSPRQVYEQYF. CDR3 DNA: TGTGCCAGTAGTCCAAGACAAGTCTACGAGCAGTACTTC.